Below are 14 T cell receptor beta chains sequenced from a single sample in a study of shared clonotypes between healthy human individuals. Sequenced by immunoSEQ multiplex PCR; TCRdb stores in-frame clones only, minus some. This table holds some 2 million clones, roughly 96% found once. Sequenced: naive CD4+ T cells sorted from blood. Subset reported: CD45RA+ positively selected. The receptors here all came from a young man in good health.

This chain links TRBV11-1 with TRBJ2-7, with 7 bases identical to TRBD2. The ends lost 1 base at V and 0 bases at J; junction bases unmatched: 6. The germline CDR1 and CDR2 sequences are SGHAT and FQDESV (reference sequence). The CDR3 consists of 16 residues. For the CDR3, the DNA is TGTGCCAGCAGCTTAGAGCTAGCGGCAAGCTCCTACGAGCAGTACTTC. It specifies CASSLELAASSYEQYF. Variable domain in full (rest from reference TRBV11-1 and TRBJ2-7): EAEVAQSPRYKITEKSQAVAFWCDPISGHATLYWYRQILGQGPELLVQFQDESVVDDSQLPKDRFSAERLKGVDSTLKIQPAELGDSAMYLCASSLELAASSYEQYFGPGTRLTVT.

V usage is TRBV6-5 and J usage is TRBJ2-7; D might be TRBD2 (5 bases). Germline V gene lookup returns CDR1 MNHEY and CDR2 SVGAGI. This CDR3 spans 13 amino acids. V was clipped by 9 bases and J by 2 bases, with 14 bases between them. CDR3 sequence (DNA): TGTGCCAGTGGAGAGGGTTTAACCTACGAGCAGTACTTC. Translated: CASGEGLTYEQYF.

The chain joins TRBV6-5 to TRBJ1-4; D is uncertain. The CDR3 is made up of 12 amino acids. The V gene lost 7 bases and the J gene lost 7 bases, with 10 bases spanning the gap. The germline gives CDR1 MNHEY, CDR2 SVGAGI. CDR3 in amino acids: CASTHGGEKLFF. The CDR3 nucleotides are TGTGCCAGCACCCATGGTGGTGAAAAACTGTTTTTT.

A word on this clone: A single base separates this from a much larger clone, so it may be a read error. The sample holds other DNA sequences that translate to the same CDR3. The chain is built from TRBV6-1 and TRBJ1-5; 7 bases align to TRBD1. The germline V gene encodes CDR1 MNHNS and CDR2 SASEGT. The CDR3 consists of 13 residues. Trimming removed 4 bases from V and 4 bases from J; junction bases left unmatched: 1. The DNA for the CDR3 is TGTGCCAGCAGTGTGACAGGGAATCAGCCCCAGCATTTT. Translation gives CASSVTGNQPQHF.

The chain carries TRBV19 and TRBJ2-7; TRBD1 agrees at 10 bases. The V and J ends lost 8 bases and 2 bases, in that order; junction bases with no gene match: 15. There are 17 residues in the CDR3. Germline-derived CDR1 and CDR2 are LNHDA and SQIVND (reference sequence). CDR3 amino acids: CASGPTTGGRATYEQYF. The CDR3 nucleotides are TGTGCCAGTGGCCCGACGACAGGGGGCCGCGCAACCTACGAGCAGTACTTC.

The chain joins TRBV30 to TRBJ2-3; D might be TRBD2 (6 bases). The germline V gene encodes CDR1 GTSNPN and CDR2 SVGIG (reference sequence). V shed 2 bases and J shed 3 bases, with 9 bases lying between them. This CDR3 is 13 amino acids long. Here the CDR3 DNA reads TGTGCCTGGAGTCAGGGACTTACAGATACGCAGTATTTT. This codes for CAWSQGLTDTQYF.

The chain combines TRBV28 with TRBJ1-2; weak D call: TRBD1 (5 bases). With 5 bases removed from V and 0 bases from J, the gap between germline ends came to 16 bases. The CDR3 runs 16 residues. Per germline, CDR1 MDHEN and CDR2 SYDVKM. The CDR3 DNA reads as TGTGCCAGCAGTACAAGCATGAGGGGCACTAACTATGGCTACACCTTC. Its translation is CASSTSMRGTNYGYTF.

Remarks on this clone: Other DNA sequences in the sample encode the same CDR3. The CDR3 protein is CASSLGLAGADTQYF. The CDR3 region has the DNA TGTGCCAGCAGCCTTGGACTAGCGGGGGCAGATACGCAGTATTTT. V usage is TRBV11-2 and J usage is TRBJ2-3; 13 bases agree with TRBD2. The CDR3 extends over 15 amino acids. After removal of 5 bases from V and 4 bases from J, the junction contained 3 bases not matched to a gene. Germline assignment: CDR1 SGHAT and CDR2 FQNNGV.

The gene calls are TRBV7-9 and TRBJ2-3, with 11 bases identical to TRBD2. V was clipped by 5 bases and J by 5 bases; unmatched bases: 15. Per germline, CDR1 SEHNR and CDR2 FQNEAQ (reference sequence). CDR3 length equals 18 residues. CDR3 bases: TGTGCCAGCAGCACAACGACCACTCTAGCGGGGGGAAAAGATACGCAGTATTTT. Encoded protein: CASSTTTTLAGGKDTQYF.

This clone was picked up one time. This chain joins TRBV11-2 and TRBJ2-1, with 7 nucleotides matching TRBD2. The CDR3 is 17 amino acids. Germline lookup yields CDR1 SGHAT and CDR2 FQNNGV. With 2 bases clipped from V and 6 bases from J, the junction kept 13 bases outside the gene matches. The chain's CDR3 is CASSLSAAGPVSNEQFF. The CDR3 region has the DNA TGTGCCAGCAGCTTATCCGCAGCGGGACCCGTCTCCAATGAGCAGTTCTTC.

The genes are TRBV5-6 and TRBJ2-7; 9 nucleotides agree with TRBD1. J was trimmed by 4 bases and V by 5 bases; bases with no gene match: 10. Per germline, CDR1 SGHDT and CDR2 YYEEEE. CDR3 length: 15 amino acids. CDR3 DNA sequence: TGTGCCAGCAGTCGGGACAGGGACGTAAGGTACGAGCAGTACTTC. It is translated as CASSRDRDVRYEQYF. The full variable domain, rest sourced from reference TRBV5-6 and TRBJ2-7, is DAGVTQSPTHLIKTRGQQVTLRCSPKSGHDTVSWYQQALGQGPQFIFQYYEEEERQRGNFPDRFSGHQFPNYSSELNVNALLLGDSALYLCASSRDRDVRYEQYFGPGTRLTVT.

V and J are TRBV5-1 and TRBJ1-1; weak D call: TRBD1 (6 bases). Deletions cut 3 bases from V and 1 base from J, with 10 bases between. The CDR3 extends over 14 amino acids. Germline CDR1 reads SGHRS; CDR2 reads YFSETQ. The CDR3 region has the DNA TGCGCCAGCAGCTCACAGGGACCGAACACTGAAGCTTTCTTT. Residues: CASSSQGPNTEAFF.

V and J are TRBV28 and TRBJ1-2, with D unclear. There are 17 residues in the CDR3. V gave up 5 bases and J gave up 0 bases, with 19 bases separating them. Germline V gene sequence: CDR1 MDHEN, CDR2 SYDVKM. The CDR3 DNA is TGTGCCAGCAGTCCCTGGGAGGGCGCGAAACCTAACTATGGCTACACCTTC. Amino acid sequence: CASSPWEGAKPNYGYTF.

The rearrangement links TRBV6-1 to TRBJ2-5; TRBD1 matches at 10 bases. CDR1 and CDR2 (germline): MNHNS, SASEGT. CDR3 length: 15 amino acids. With V trimmed by 8 bases and J by 2 bases, 8 bases remained unmatched. As DNA, the CDR3 is TGTGCCAGCGGCCCCGGGACAGGGGTTCAAGAGACCCAGTACTTC. This codes for CASGPGTGVQETQYF.